The clone carrying this T cell receptor beta chain was seen more than once but under ten times. The CDR3 covers 15 residues. Germline trimming cut 2 bases from V and 10 bases from J; bases unmatched to any gene: 13. Germline-derived CDR1 and CDR2 are MDHEN and SYDVKM. This entry belongs to a study of blood T cell repertoires in COVID-19. Overall study: T cells, B-cell-depleted T cells, or PBMCs provided the cDNA or gDNA that served as material.

Sequenced by immunoSEQ multiplex PCR; TCRdb stores in-frame clones only, minus some. The repertoire includes about 100,000 clones, around four fifths of them detected once, and roughly 31% sits in the top ten. V gene TRBV28 combines with J gene TRBJ1-1; 7 nucleotides line up with TRBD1. Sequenced sample: peripheral blood. The receptor comes from a man between 65 and 85 years old with active or convalescent COVID-19. The CDR3 sequence: CASSLVAGGYERAFF. In DNA form, the CDR3 reads TGTGCCAGCAGTTTAGTTGCAGGGGGATACGAAAGAGCTTTCTTT.